This T cell receptor beta chain was found in a study of cytomegalovirus exposure and HLA in healthy donors. Of note for this clone: Its specificity is unknown.

Primers for the PCR totalled 60 Vbeta and 13 Jbeta. Some clones are missing from TCRdb's copy, which holds only in-frame ones; the method was immunoSEQ multiplex PCR. The table has about 200,000 clones, roughly 84% seen once. Unmatched junction bases numbered 19, after V lost 5 bases and J lost 2 bases. CDR1 is SGHVS, CDR2 FNYEAQ, per germline. This CDR3 contains 20 residues. Notes on the study in general: Later analysis identified a missense DCLRE1C variant that was linked to TCR beta V- and J-gene trimming. Using a false discovery rate of 0.05, a later analysis showed that 15,000 to 20,000 TCR beta sequences were associated with HLA alleles. Likely technical artifact: a cluster of highly shared sequence variants. Earlier analysis yielded a pattern in which most TCR beta V segments were productive about 87% or about 30% of the time.

This sequence originates from a boy aged 2 to 10 in good health and CMV-seronegative. Sequenced input: PBMCs. This sequence joins TRBV7-6 and TRBJ1-5; 9 bases fit TRBD1. The CDR3 region has the DNA TGTGCCAGCAGCCCCCCCGTTGGGACAGGGTCTTGGGTTGGCAATCAGCCCCAGCATTTT. It is translated as CASSPPVGTGSWVGNQPQHF.